The 2 T cell receptor beta chains below come from one sample, sequenced in a study of Ad26.COV2.S vaccination and SARS-CoV-2 variants. The treatment was: around 19 received Ad26.COV2.S at low or high dose, single or two shots; roughly 5 received placebo; per-sample allocation not given. Sampling occurred on day 63 after the first vaccine or placebo injection. This table comes from immunoSEQ multiplex PCR, and its TCRdb copy is limited to in-frame clones, with some not included. The data contain more than 250,000 clones, about 87% of them singletons. The sequencing used peripheral blood, collected in a trial of Ad26.COV2.S vaccine versus placebo. These receptors all come from a person aged 18-65 years who received the Ad26.COV2.S COVID-19 vaccine or a placebo.

The sample holds one count of this clone. The rearrangement joins TRBV5-5 to TRBJ1-2; 9 bases map to TRBD1. The V and J ends lost 4 bases and 8 bases, in that order; junction bases with no gene match: 9. The CDR3 has 14 amino acids. Germline CDR1 reads SGHKS; CDR2 reads YYEKEE (reference sequence). The CDR3 nucleotides are TGTGCCAGCAGCGGGCAAGGGACAGGGATCGGCTACACCTTC. Encoded protein: CASSGQGTGIGYTF.

DNA for the CDR3: TGTGCCAGCAGCCCCCGGGACAGGGACTTTTATGGCTACACCTTC. Translated, it gives CASSPRDRDFYGYTF. The rearrangement uses TRBV14 and TRBJ1-2; 9 nucleotides align to TRBD1. Germline lookup yields CDR1 SGHDN and CDR2 FVKESK. The CDR3 runs 15 residues. V gave up 4 bases and J gave up 5 bases; unmatched junction bases: 8. The full variable domain, with the rest looked up from reference TRBV14 and TRBJ1-2, is EAGVTQFPSHSVIEKGQTVTLRCDPISGHDNLYWYRRVMGKEIKFLLHFVKESKQDESGMPNNRFLAERTGGTYSTLKVQPAELEDSGVYFCASSPRDRDFYGYTFGSGTRLTVV.